These 9 T cell receptor beta chains were all obtained from the same sample, sequenced in a study of identical twins. TCRdb re-analysed the 5' RACE reads in MiXCR, keeping a single row per CDR3 protein. The sample contains around 250,000 distinct CDR3 sequences, roughly 8.7% of which appear only once. The sample also formed part of further work on yellow fever vaccine responses in identical twins.

The sequencing sample was made of CD8+ T cells sorted from blood. The receptors shown here come from a young woman in good health.

V gene TRBV12-3 or TRBV12-4 combines with J gene TRBJ2-1; no clear D gene. Trimming took 3 bases from V and 3 from J, leaving 6 bases between them. The CDR3 length is 13 residues. CDR3 protein: CASSFSGYNEQFF. CDR3 nucleotide sequence: TGTGCCAGCAGTTTTTCCGGCTACAATGAGCAGTTCTTC.

V and J are TRBV5-1 and TRBJ2-1; TRBD2 matches at 12 bases. Trimming took 4 bases from V and 7 from J; bases not matched to a gene: 9. The CDR3 is 16 amino acids. From germline, CDR1 is SGHRS and CDR2 YFSETQ. The CDR3 sequence is CASSPSVTSGGNEQFF. The DNA of the CDR3 is TGCGCCAGCAGCCCCAGCGTGACTAGCGGGGGAAATGAGCAGTTCTTC.

CDR3 in amino acids: CASSFGETEAFF. CDR3 in DNA: TGTGCCAGCAGCTTTGGAGAAACTGAAGCTTTCTTT. The chain links TRBV5-6 to TRBJ1-1; D unresolved. CDR1 is SGHDT and CDR2 is YYEEEE in the germline V gene. The CDR3 is made up of 12 amino acids. Trimming took 2 bases from V and 5 from J, leaving 7 bases between them.

This clonotype appeared many times. The CDR3 DNA reads TGTGCCACCAGCAGGGCGACTAGGAGTAATGAGCAGTTCTTC. Its translation: CATSRATRSNEQFF. This sequence joins TRBV15 and TRBJ2-1, with D perhaps TRBD2 (6 bases). Trimming shortened V by 3 bases and J by 7 bases, and 13 bases separated the two germline ends. The CDR3 runs to 14 residues. CDR1 is LNHNV and CDR2 is YYDKDF in the germline V gene (reference sequence).

This clonotype showed up many times. The V and J genes are TRBV7-9 and TRBJ2-7; D is perhaps TRBD1 or TRBD2 (5 bases each). Germline CDR1 is SEHNR and CDR2 is FQNEAQ (reference sequence). This CDR3 contains 13 residues. Between the trimmed V and J ends, which lost 4 bases and 0 bases, there was a span of 7 bases. The CDR3 here is CASSSGTSYEQYF. CDR3 nucleotides: TGTGCCAGCAGCTCGGGGACCTCCTACGAGCAGTACTTC. The full variable domain, rest sourced from reference TRBV7-9 and TRBJ2-7, is DTGVSQNPRHKITKRGQNVTFRCDPISEHNRLYWYRQTLGQGPEFLTYFQNEAQLEKSRLLSDRFSAERPKGSFSTLEIQRTEQGDSAMYLCASSSGTSYEQYFGPGTRLTVT.

CDR3 amino acids: CASSTPGTQYF. CDR3 DNA: TGTGCCAGCAGCACGCCGGGGACCCAGTACTTC. The chain has TRBV7-9 and TRBJ2-5; no reliable D call. The CDR3 consists of 11 residues. V was trimmed by 5 bases and J by 7 bases, leaving 8 bases between them. Germline lookup yields CDR1 SEHNR and CDR2 FQNEAQ (reference sequence).

V is TRBV6-4 and J is TRBJ2-7, with 7 bases aligning to TRBD2. Germline lookup yields CDR1 MRHNA and CDR2 SNTAGT. After removal of 2 bases from V and 5 bases from J, the junction contained 9 bases not matched to a gene. The CDR3 contains 15 residues. CDR3 DNA: TGTGCCAGCAGTGACATTCTGCGGGAGATCGACGAGCAGTACTTC. It encodes CASSDILREIDEQYF.

The chain uses TRBV6-1 and TRBJ2-7; D gene ambiguous. The CDR3 sequence is 12 residues long. In germline, CDR1 is MNHNS, CDR2 SASEGT. Trimming stripped 8 bases from V and 6 bases from J, with 14 bases between. The CDR3, as DNA: TGTGCCAGCGTTAACTACGTCGGCGAGCAGTACTTC. It codes for CASVNYVGEQYF.

Many counts were recorded for this clonotype. This chain connects TRBV20-1 to TRBJ2-1; D possibly matches TRBD1 or TRBD2 (5 bases each). Germline loops: CDR1 DFQATT, CDR2 SNEGSKA (reference sequence). CDR3 length equals 15 residues. Trimming took off 6 bases at V and 2 bases at J, with 17 bases between the two ends. The CDR3 sequence: CSAESGTDTYNEQFF. In DNA, the CDR3 is TGCAGTGCCGAATCCGGGACGGACACCTACAATGAGCAGTTCTTC.